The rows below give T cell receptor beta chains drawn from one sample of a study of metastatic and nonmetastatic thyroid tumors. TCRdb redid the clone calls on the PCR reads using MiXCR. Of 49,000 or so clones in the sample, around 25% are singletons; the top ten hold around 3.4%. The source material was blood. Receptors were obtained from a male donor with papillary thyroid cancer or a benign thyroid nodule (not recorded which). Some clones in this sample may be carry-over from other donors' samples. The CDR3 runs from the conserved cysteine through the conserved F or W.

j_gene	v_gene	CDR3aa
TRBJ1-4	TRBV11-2	CASSLQGEKLFF
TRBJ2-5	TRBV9	CASSVGGGNQETQYF
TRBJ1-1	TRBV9	CASSVEGGADEAFF
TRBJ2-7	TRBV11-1	CASSKGRNAYEQYF
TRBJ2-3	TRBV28	CASGTNRDTQYF
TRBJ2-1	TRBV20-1	CSANPLPGQGYNEQFF
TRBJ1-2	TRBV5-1	CASRPTENYGYTF
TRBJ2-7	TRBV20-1	CSASPSSYEQYF
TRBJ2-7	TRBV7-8	CASSLVRLTGEQYF
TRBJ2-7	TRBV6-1	CASTPGAGASYEQYF
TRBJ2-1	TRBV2	CASTGNNEQFF
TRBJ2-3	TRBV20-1	CSTQLQGGTDTQYF
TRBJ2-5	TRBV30	CAWSYEETQYF
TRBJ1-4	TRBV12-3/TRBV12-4	CASRRTVATNEKLFF
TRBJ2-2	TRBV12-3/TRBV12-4	CASSLLAGWKLELFF
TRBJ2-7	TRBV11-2	CASSPALAGGPGEQYF
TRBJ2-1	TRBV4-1	CASSQIETNEQFF
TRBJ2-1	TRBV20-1	CSAYRDPSYNEQFF
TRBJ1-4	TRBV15	CATSSGQEGEKLFF
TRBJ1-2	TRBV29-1	CSVERGVSNYGYTF
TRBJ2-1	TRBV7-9	CASSLGAGRYNEQFF
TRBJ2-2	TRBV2	CASSSLTSGVNTGELFF
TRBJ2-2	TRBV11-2	CASSLSPGLDTGELFF
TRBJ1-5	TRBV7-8	CASSLEWGTGFEDQPQHF
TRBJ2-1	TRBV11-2	CASSQFKAGTSGRNEQFF
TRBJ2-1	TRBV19	CASSATGTRDEQFF
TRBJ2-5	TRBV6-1	CASSRGRGVSETQYF
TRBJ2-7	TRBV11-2	CASSLLGIYEQYF
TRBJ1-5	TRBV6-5	CASSYSRGGQGVYDQHF
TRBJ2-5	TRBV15	CATSSSPGLQETQYF
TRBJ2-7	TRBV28	CASSDRGLNVQYF
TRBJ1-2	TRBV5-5	CASSLGLRGSDYGYTF
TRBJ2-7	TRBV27	CASSPRGRQGGYF
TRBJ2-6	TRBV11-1	CASSLVTRPSGANVLTF
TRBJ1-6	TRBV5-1	CASSDSQYNSPLHF
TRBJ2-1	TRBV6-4	CAIGTSGSCEQFF
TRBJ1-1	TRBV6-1	CASTDGRANTEAFF
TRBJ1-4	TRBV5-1	CASSLRTNEKLFF
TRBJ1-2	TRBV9	CASSPGRGGNYGYTF
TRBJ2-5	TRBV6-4	CASSDSAGVETQYF
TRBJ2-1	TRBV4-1	CASSQAGTDNEQFF
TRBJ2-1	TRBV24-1	CATSDPASGRQSSYNEQFF
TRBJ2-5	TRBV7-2	CASSPSGGGRTQYF
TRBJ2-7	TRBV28	CASSSHRGPHYEQYF
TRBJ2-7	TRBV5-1	CASSLGTGSNEQYF
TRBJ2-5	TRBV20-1	CSAGLPGLQETQYF
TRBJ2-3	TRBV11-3	CASSLGGGSNRDTQYF
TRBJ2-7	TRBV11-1	CASSLEVRYEQYF